This T cell receptor (beta chain) was sequenced during a study of blood T cell repertoires in COVID-19. Study in general: Samples representing acute and convalescent COVID-19 were sourced from the United States, Italy and Spain. T cells, B-cell-depleted T cells, or PBMCs provided the cDNA or gDNA that served as material.

CDR3 length: 14 amino acids. Trimming pared 2 bases from V and 1 base from J, leaving 9 bases between. The germline V gene encodes CDR1 SGHKS and CDR2 YYEKEE (reference sequence). Original processing notes: Amplification of reference gene primers was used by the study to estimate nucleated cell counts. Sequencing was performed with immunoSEQ multiplex PCR; in TCRdb, only in-frame clones are kept and a portion is missing. D and trimming were read from the DNA, whereas the V and J calls and clone size are those reported in that table. Of over 60,000 clones detected, nearly 90% appear once; the ten largest clones hold less than 6.5%.

Sequenced input: peripheral blood. The receptor's source is a man aged 50 to 59 with acute or convalescent COVID-19. V is TRBV5-5 and J is TRBJ1-2, with D uncertain. CDR3 nucleotides: TGTGCCAGCAGCTTACGGCAGGATAACTATGGCTACACCTTC. It yields the protein CASSLRQDNYGYTF.